The clone carrying this T cell receptor beta chain has a handful of counts. Its antigen remains unidentified. This specimen comes from a study of blood T cells in healthy people across ages. The V segment lost 5 bases and the J segment 6 bases; nucleotides outside the gene matches: 6. CDR1 MNHEY and CDR2 SMNVEV come from the germline V gene (reference sequence). The CDR3 length is 14 residues. The draw of peripheral blood yielded ten milliliters from each donor. The use of a sample-barcoded 5' primer and a J-beta primer mix characterized a second PCR of 7 to 11 cycles. Each CDR3 protein gets one entry after TCRdb re-called the 5' RACE reads with MiXCR. The sample holds 1.5 million to 2 million distinct CDR3 sequences, around 36% seen once. The study, taken as a whole, reports: Using unsorted PBMCs precluded a conclusive naive versus antigen-experienced comparison. Diversity of TCR beta per million T cells declined in a roughly linear way with age.

Input material: blood. The chain links TRBV27 to TRBJ2-1, with 8 bases that match TRBD2. This receptor was taken from a woman aged 30 to 39 in good health. CDR3 sequence reads: CASSAGTRGNEQFF. DNA for the CDR3: TGTGCCAGCAGTGCCGGGACTAGAGGCAATGAGCAGTTCTTC.